The 3 T cell receptor beta chains below all came from one sample that was sequenced in a study of spatial heterogeneity in lung cancer. As to time point: sample taken at primary tumor resection. Their antigen targets remain unknown. Via MiXCR, TCRdb re-called the 5' RACE reads, giving one row per CDR3 protein. The table includes approximately 26,000 distinct CDR3 sequences, approximately 9.5% detected once. Study-wide findings and caveats: The study found that expanded intratumoral alpha and beta TCR counts tracked tumor mutation counts.

The sample in question was lung tumor tissue, obtained at surgery. Receptor source: a male donor with early-stage non-small cell lung cancer.

The chain links TRBV12-3 or TRBV12-4 to TRBJ2-5; perhaps TRBD2 as D (5 bases). Trimming cost V 2 bases and J 6 bases, with 10 bases left between them. This CDR3 is 13 amino acids long. CDR3 bases: TGTGCCAGCAGTTTACGGGAAGAAAAGACCCAGTACTTC. This codes for CASSLREEKTQYF.

This clonotype appeared once. The chain has TRBV2 and TRBJ2-5; D perhaps matches TRBD2 (6 bases). From germline, CDR1 is SNHLY and CDR2 FYNNEI. The CDR3 is 12 amino acids. Trimming took off 3 bases at V and 9 bases at J, with 11 bases between the two ends. The CDR3 spells CASSERDGAQYF. CDR3 nucleotides: TGTGCCAGCAGTGAGCGGGATGGGGCCCAGTACTTC. Filled out from reference TRBV2 and TRBJ2-5, the complete variable domain reads EPEVTQTPSHQVTQMGQEVILRCVPISNHLYFYWYRQILGQKVEFLVSFYNNEISEKSEIFDDQFSVERPDGSNFTLKIRSTKLEDSAMYFCASSERDGAQYFGPGTRLLVL.

The table lists this clonotype with many counts. This chain uses TRBV28 with TRBJ1-1; D is uncertain. The V gene lost 3 bases and the J gene lost 0 bases, with 2 bases spanning the gap. Germline-derived CDR1 and CDR2 are MDHEN and SYDVKM. The CDR3 consists of 12 residues. The chain's CDR3 is CASSFMNTEAFF. CDR3 coding DNA: TGTGCCAGCAGTTTTATGAACACTGAAGCTTTCTTT.